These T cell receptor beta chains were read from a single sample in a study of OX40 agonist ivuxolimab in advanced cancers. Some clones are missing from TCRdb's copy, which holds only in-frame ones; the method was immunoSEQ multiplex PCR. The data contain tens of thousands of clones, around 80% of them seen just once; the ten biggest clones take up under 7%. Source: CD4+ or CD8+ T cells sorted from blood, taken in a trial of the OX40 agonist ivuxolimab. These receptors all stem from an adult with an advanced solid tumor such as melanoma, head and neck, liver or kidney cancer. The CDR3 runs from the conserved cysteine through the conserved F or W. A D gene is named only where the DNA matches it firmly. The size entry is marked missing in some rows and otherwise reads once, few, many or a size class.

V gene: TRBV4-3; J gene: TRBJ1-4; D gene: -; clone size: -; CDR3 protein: CASSQESMRRKLFF; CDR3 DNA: TGCGCCAGCAGCCAAGAATCTATGAGAAGAAAACTGTTTTTT
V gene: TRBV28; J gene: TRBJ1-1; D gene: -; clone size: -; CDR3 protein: CASRRGMNTEAFF; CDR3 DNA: TGTGCCTCCCGGCGGGGCATGAACACTGAAGCTTTCTTT
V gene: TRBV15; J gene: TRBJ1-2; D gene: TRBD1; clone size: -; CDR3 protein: CATSRNFVATGEDGYTF; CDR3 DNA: TGTGCCACCAGCAGAAACTTTGTCGCCACAGGGGAGGATGGCTACACCTTC
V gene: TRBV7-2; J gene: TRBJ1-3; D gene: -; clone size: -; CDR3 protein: CASSLDIGNTIYF; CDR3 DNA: TGTGCCAGCAGCCTCGATATTGGAAACACCATATATTTT
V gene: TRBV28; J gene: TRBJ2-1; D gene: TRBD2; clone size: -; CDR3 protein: CASRVAGGSYNEQFF; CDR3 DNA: TGTGCCAGCAGGGTAGCGGGGGGCTCCTACAATGAGCAGTTCTTC
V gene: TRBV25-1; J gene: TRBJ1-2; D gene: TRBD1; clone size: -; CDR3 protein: CASRDRGNYGYTF; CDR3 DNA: TGTGCCAGCAGGGACAGGGGTAACTATGGCTACACCTTC
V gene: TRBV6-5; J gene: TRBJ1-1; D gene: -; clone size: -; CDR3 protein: CASSYSDWNTEAFF; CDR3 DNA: TGTGCCAGCAGTTACTCTGACTGGAACACTGAAGCTTTCTTT
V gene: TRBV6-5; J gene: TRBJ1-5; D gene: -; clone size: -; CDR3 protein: CASSPIGHGQPQHF; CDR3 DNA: TGTGCCAGCAGTCCCATAGGGCACGGGCAGCCCCAGCATTTT
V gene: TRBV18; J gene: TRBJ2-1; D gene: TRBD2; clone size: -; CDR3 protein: CASSPLRLAGNYNEQFF; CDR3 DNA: TGTGCCAGCTCACCACTCAGGCTAGCGGGAAACTACAATGAGCAGTTCTTC
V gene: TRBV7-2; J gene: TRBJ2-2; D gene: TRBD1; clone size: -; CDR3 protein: CASSLYGTGISGELFF; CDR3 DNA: TGTGCCAGCAGCTTATATGGGACAGGGATCTCCGGGGAGCTGTTTTTT
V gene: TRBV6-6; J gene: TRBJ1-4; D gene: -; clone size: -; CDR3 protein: CASSYEGAGEKLFF; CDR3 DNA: TGTGCCAGCAGTTATGAAGGGGCCGGTGAAAAACTGTTTTTT
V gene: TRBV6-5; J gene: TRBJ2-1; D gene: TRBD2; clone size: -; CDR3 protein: CASSPGGSSYNEQFF; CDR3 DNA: TGTGCCAGCAGCCCGGGGGGGAGCTCCTACAATGAGCAGTTCTTC
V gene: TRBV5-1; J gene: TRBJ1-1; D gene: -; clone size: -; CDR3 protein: CASSLGDLPNTEAFF; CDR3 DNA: TGCGCCAGCAGCTTGGGGGACTTACCGAACACTGAAGCTTTCTTT
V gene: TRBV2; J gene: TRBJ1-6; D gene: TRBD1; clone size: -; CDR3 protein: CASSGGSWDRYNSPLHF; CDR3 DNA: TGTGCCAGCAGTGGGGGGTCGTGGGACAGGTATAATTCACCCCTCCACTTT
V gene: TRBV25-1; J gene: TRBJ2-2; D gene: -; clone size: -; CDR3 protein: CASSDQPGELFF; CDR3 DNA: TGTGCCAGCAGTGATCAGCCCGGGGAGCTGTTTTTT
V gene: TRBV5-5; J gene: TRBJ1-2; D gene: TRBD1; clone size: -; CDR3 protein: CASSMGQVLPYGYTF; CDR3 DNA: TGTGCCAGCAGCATGGGACAGGTCTTACCCTATGGCTACACCTTC
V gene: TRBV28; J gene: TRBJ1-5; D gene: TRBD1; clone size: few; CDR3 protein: CASIVTGGGQPQHF; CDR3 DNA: TGTGCCAGCATCGTCACAGGGGGGGGTCAGCCCCAGCATTTT